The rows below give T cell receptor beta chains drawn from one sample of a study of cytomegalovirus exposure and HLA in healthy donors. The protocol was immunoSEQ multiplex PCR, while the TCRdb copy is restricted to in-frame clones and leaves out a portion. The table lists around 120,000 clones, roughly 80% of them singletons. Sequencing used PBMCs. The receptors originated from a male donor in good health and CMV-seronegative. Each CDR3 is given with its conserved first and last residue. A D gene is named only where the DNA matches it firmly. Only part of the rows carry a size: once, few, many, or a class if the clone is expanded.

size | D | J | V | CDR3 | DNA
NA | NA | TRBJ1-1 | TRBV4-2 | CASSQQGMGGTEAFF | TGTGCCAGCAGCCAACAGGGTATGGGTGGGACTGAAGCTTTCTTT
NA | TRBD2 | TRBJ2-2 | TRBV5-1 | CASSLVLASGIPGELFF | TGCGCCAGCAGCTTGGTTTTGGCTAGCGGGATCCCCGGGGAGCTGTTTTTT
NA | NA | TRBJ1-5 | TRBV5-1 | CASSAEGPWEPQHF | TGCGCCAGCAGCGCGGAGGGTCCTTGGGAGCCCCAGCATTTT
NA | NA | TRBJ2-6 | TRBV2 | CASSVQGGANGLTF | TGTGCCAGCAGTGTCCAGGGCGGGGCCAACGGCCTGACTTTC
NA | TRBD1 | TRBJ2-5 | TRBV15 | CATSRVRGTGITETQYF | TGTGCCACCAGCAGGGTTAGGGGGACAGGGATTACAGAGACCCAGTACTTC
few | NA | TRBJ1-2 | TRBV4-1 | CASSPPGPYYGYTF | TGCGCCAGCAGCCCGCCGGGTCCCTACTATGGCTACACCTTC
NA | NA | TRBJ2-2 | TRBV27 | CASSFSAPGELFF | TGTGCCAGCAGTTTTTCCGCGCCCGGGGAGCTGTTTTTT
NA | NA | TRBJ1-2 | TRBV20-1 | CSAPANYGYIF | TGCAGTGCCCCAGCTAACTATGGCTACATCTTC
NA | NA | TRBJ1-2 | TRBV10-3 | CAISETALRDGYTF | TGTGCCATCAGTGAGACCGCCCTGAGGGATGGCTACACCTTC
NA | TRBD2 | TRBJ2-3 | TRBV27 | CASSLASGGPGGHTQYF | TGTGCCAGCAGTTTAGCTAGCGGGGGTCCCGGCGGGCATACGCAGTATTTT
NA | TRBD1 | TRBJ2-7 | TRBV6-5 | CASQDRVGDEQYF | TGTGCCAGCCAGGACAGGGTGGGCGACGAGCAGTACTTC
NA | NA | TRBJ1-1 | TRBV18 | CASSPKWTFEGVNTEAFF | TGTGCCAGCTCACCTAAATGGACCTTCGAGGGGGTGAACACTGAAGCTTTCTTT
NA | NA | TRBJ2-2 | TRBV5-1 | CASSLEGLHTGELFF | TGCGCCAGCAGCTTGGAGGGGCTGCACACCGGGGAGCTGTTTTTT
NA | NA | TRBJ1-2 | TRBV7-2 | CASSEGRPDGYTF | TGTGCCAGCAGCGAAGGGAGGCCGGATGGCTACACCTTC
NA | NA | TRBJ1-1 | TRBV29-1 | CSVGGQYNTEAFF | TGCAGCGTTGGAGGACAGTATAACACTGAAGCTTTCTTT
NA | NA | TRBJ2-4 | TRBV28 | CASSYGNIQYF | TGTGCCAGCAGTTACGGAAACATTCAGTACTTC
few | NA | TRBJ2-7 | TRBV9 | CASSVATGNYEQYF | TGTGCCAGCAGCGTAGCTACAGGGAACTACGAGCAGTACTTC
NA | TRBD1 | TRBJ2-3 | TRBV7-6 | CASSESRGDSRYF | TGTGCCAGCAGCGAGAGCCGTGGGGACAGCCGGTATTTT
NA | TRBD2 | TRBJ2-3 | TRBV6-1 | CASSGLAGLRATQYF | TGTGCCAGCAGTGGACTAGCGGGACTGAGAGCTACGCAGTATTTT
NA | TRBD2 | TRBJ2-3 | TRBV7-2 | CASSQTPSGGLGADTQYF | TGTGCCAGCAGCCAGACGCCTAGCGGGGGGTTGGGCGCAGATACGCAGTATTTT
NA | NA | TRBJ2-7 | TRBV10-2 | CASSEKAGSGVYEQYF | TGCGCCAGCAGTGAGAAGGCGGGATCAGGCGTATACGAGCAGTACTTC
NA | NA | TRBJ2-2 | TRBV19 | CASSSRVGAGELFF | TGTGCCAGTAGTTCACGCGTGGGCGCCGGGGAGCTGTTTTTT
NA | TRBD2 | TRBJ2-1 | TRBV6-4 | CASSDSGLAGGPGEQFF | TGTGCCAGCAGCGACTCGGGACTAGCGGGGGGGCCCGGTGAGCAGTTCTTC
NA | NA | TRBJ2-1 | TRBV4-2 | CASSQEGMGSYNEQFF | TGTGCCAGCAGCCAGGAGGGCATGGGCTCCTACAATGAGCAGTTCTTC
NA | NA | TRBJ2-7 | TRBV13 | CASSSFYEQYF | TGTGCCAGCAGCTCGTTCTACGAGCAGTACTTC
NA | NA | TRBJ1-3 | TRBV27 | CASSLRPPGSGNTIYF | TGTGCCAGCAGTTTAAGGCCTCCGGGCTCTGGAAACACCATATATTTT
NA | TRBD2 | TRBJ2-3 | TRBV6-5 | CASSLLAANTDTQYF | TGTGCCAGCAGTTTACTAGCGGCCAACACAGATACGCAGTATTTT
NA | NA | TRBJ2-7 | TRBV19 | CASSYPGRPVHEQYF | TGTGCCAGTAGTTATCCAGGGCGGCCGGTCCACGAGCAGTACTTC
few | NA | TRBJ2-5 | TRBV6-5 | CASSYFKSGPGAQYF | TGTGCCAGCAGTTACTTCAAGTCAGGACCCGGGGCCCAGTACTTC
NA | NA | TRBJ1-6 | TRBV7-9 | CASSLEGMINSPLHF | TGTGCCAGCAGCTTAGAGGGGATGATAAATTCACCCCTCCACTTT
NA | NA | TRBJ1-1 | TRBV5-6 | CASSLATTEAFF | TGTGCCAGCAGCTTGGCGACAACTGAAGCTTTCTTT
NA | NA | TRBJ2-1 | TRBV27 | CASSLTHYNEQFF | TGTGCCAGCAGCCTAACCCACTACAATGAGCAGTTCTTC
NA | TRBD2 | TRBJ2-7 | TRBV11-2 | CASTPGGKRGISYEQYF | TGTGCCAGCACCCCTGGGGGGAAGCGGGGGATCTCCTACGAGCAGTACTTC
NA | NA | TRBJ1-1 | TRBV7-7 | CASSPRGPKEAFF | TGTGCCAGCAGCCCCCGGGGTCCCAAAGAAGCTTTCTTT
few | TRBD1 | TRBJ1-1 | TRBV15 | CATSREDTGGVHSWGMNTEAFF | TGTGCCACCAGCAGAGAGGATACAGGGGGCGTCCATAGCTGGGGGATGAACACTGAAGCTTTCTTT
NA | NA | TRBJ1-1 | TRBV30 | CAWSVPWGAEAFF | TGTGCCTGGAGTGTACCCTGGGGGGCTGAAGCTTTCTTT
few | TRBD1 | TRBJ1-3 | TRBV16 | CASSRIPGTGGENSGNTIYF | TGTGCCAGCAGCCGAATCCCAGGGACAGGGGGCGAGAACTCTGGAAACACCATATATTTT
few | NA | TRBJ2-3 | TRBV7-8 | CASSLGLIGSSADTQYF | TGTGCCAGCAGCTTAGGGCTCATAGGTAGTAGCGCAGATACGCAGTATTTT
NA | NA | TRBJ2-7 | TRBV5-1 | CASSLGQGWLEQYF | TGCGCCAGCAGCTTGGGCCAGGGGTGGCTCGAGCAGTACTTC
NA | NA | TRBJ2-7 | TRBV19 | CASSLQDKTYEQYF | TGTGCCAGTAGTCTCCAGGACAAGACCTACGAGCAGTACTTC
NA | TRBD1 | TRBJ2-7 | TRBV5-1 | CASSLSGTGTYEQYF | TGCGCCAGCAGCTTGTCCGGGACAGGGACCTACGAGCAGTACTTC
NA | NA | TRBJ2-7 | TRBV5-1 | CASNPGDSSSYEQYF | TGCGCCAGCAACCCCGGAGACAGTTCATCCTACGAGCAGTACTTC
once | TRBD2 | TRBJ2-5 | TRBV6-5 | CASSYSGLGGGETQYF | TGTGCCAGCAGTTACTCGGGACTAGGAGGTGGTGAGACCCAGTACTTC